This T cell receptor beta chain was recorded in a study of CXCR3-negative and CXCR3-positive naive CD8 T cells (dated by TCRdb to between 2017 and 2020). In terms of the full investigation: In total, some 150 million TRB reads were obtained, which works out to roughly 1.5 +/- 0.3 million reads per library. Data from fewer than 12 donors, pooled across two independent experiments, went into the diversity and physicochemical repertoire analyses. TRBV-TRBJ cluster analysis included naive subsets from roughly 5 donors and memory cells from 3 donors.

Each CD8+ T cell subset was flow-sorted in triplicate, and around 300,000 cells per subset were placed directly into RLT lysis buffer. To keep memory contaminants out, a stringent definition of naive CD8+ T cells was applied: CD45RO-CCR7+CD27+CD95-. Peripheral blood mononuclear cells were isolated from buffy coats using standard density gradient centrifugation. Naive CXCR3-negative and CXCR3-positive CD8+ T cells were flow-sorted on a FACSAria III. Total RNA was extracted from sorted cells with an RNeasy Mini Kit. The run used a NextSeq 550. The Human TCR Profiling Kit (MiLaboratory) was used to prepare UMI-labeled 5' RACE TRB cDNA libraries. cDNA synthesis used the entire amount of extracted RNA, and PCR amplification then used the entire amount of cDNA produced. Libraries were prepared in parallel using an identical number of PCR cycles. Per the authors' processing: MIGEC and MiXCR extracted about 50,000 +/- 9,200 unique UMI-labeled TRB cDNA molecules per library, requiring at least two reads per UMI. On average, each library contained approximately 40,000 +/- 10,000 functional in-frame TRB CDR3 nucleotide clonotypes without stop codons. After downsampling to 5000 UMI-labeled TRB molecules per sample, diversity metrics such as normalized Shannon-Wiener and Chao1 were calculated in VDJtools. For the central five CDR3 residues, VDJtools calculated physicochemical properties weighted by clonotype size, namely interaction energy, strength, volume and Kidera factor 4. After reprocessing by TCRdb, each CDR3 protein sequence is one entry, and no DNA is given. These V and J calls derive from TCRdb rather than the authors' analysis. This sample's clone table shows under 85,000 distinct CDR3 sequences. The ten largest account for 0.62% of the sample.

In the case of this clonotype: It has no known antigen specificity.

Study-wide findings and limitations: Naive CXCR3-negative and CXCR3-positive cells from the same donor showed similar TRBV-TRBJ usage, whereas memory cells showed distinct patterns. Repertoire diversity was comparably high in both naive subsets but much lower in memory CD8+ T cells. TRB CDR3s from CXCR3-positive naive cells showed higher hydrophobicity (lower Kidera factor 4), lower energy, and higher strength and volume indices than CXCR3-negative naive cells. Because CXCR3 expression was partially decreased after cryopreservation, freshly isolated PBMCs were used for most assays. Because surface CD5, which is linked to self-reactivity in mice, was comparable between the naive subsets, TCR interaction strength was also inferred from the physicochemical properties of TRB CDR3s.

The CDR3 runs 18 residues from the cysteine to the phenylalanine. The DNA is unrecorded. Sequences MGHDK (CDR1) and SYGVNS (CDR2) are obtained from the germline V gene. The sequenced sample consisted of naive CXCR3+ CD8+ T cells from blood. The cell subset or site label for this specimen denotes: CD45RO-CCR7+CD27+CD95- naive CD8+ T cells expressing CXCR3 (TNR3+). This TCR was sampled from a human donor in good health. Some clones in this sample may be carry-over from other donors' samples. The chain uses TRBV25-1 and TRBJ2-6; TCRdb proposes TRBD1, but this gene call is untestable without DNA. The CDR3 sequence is CASSGIAGGDSGANVLTF.